A selection of T cell receptor beta chains follows, all from one sample in a study of blood T cell repertoires in COVID-19. TCRdb's table, derived via immunoSEQ multiplex PCR, lists solely in-frame clones and lacks some. In the table there are about 270,000 clones, 88% of which are singletons. Specimen: PBMCs or T cells enriched from blood (not recorded which). These receptors all come from an older woman in a cohort exposed to, infected with or recovered from COVID-19 (not recorded which). The CDR3 runs from the conserved cysteine through the conserved F or W. Each record gives: D gene, clone size, J gene, V gene, CDR3 protein, CDR3 DNA. The D gene is left open where the match is weak. Expanded clones are given a class, and other clones once, few, many or no size at all.

d_gene: TRBD1
abundance: NA
j_gene: TRBJ2-7
v_gene: TRBV28
CDR3aa: CASYPGTATYEQYF
CDR3nt: TGTGCCAGCTACCCCGGGACAGCCACCTACGAGCAGTACTTC

d_gene: NA
abundance: NA
j_gene: TRBJ2-7
v_gene: TRBV24-1
CDR3aa: CAIGADGSYEQYF
CDR3nt: TGTGCCATCGGAGCCGACGGTTCCTACGAGCAGTACTTC

d_gene: NA
abundance: NA
j_gene: TRBJ2-1
v_gene: TRBV5-1
CDR3aa: CASSLVAQFNEQFF
CDR3nt: TGCGCCAGCAGCTTGGTAGCGCAGTTCAATGAGCAGTTCTTC

d_gene: NA
abundance: NA
j_gene: TRBJ1-6
v_gene: TRBV21-1
CDR3aa: CASSKGQRTLLPNSPLHF
CDR3nt: TGTGCCAGCAGCAAAGGACAGCGCACACTTTTACCCAATTCACCCCTCCACTTT

d_gene: NA
abundance: NA
j_gene: TRBJ2-1
v_gene: TRBV5-4
CDR3aa: CASSASLVSSYNEQFF
CDR3nt: TGTGCCAGCAGCGCCTCACTAGTGAGCTCCTACAATGAGCAGTTCTTC

d_gene: NA
abundance: NA
j_gene: TRBJ1-1
v_gene: TRBV28
CDR3aa: CASTLGGRAFF
CDR3nt: TGTGCCAGCACCCTCGGAGGTCGAGCTTTCTTT

d_gene: TRBD1
abundance: NA
j_gene: TRBJ2-7
v_gene: TRBV2
CDR3aa: CASSDAVTGGNEQYF
CDR3nt: TGTGCCAGCAGTGACGCGGTGACAGGGGGTAACGAGCAGTACTTC

d_gene: TRBD1
abundance: NA
j_gene: TRBJ2-7
v_gene: TRBV5-4
CDR3aa: CASSLVGTGDYEQYF
CDR3nt: TGTGCCAGCAGCCTGGTCGGGACAGGGGACTACGAGCAGTACTTC

d_gene: TRBD1
abundance: NA
j_gene: TRBJ2-1
v_gene: TRBV9
CDR3aa: CASSVVGTGTSYNEQFF
CDR3nt: TGTGCCAGCAGCGTAGTAGGGACAGGCACCTCTTACAATGAGCAGTTCTTC

d_gene: NA
abundance: NA
j_gene: TRBJ2-6
v_gene: TRBV5-1
CDR3aa: CASSFNPPSGANVLTF
CDR3nt: TGCGCCAGCAGCTTTAATCCTCCGTCTGGGGCCAACGTCCTGACTTTC

d_gene: TRBD1
abundance: NA
j_gene: TRBJ1-2
v_gene: TRBV18
CDR3aa: CASSPIGQGSSYTF
CDR3nt: TGTGCCAGCTCACCAATCGGACAGGGAAGTAGCTACACCTTC

d_gene: NA
abundance: NA
j_gene: TRBJ2-1
v_gene: TRBV7-3
CDR3aa: CASSSGQYGVNEQFF
CDR3nt: TGTGCCAGCAGCTCCGGACAGTATGGGGTCAATGAGCAGTTCTTC

d_gene: NA
abundance: NA
j_gene: TRBJ2-7
v_gene: TRBV5-6
CDR3aa: CASSPTHLQGREQYF
CDR3nt: TGTGCCAGCAGCCCAACCCACCTTCAGGGGCGCGAGCAGTACTTC

d_gene: NA
abundance: NA
j_gene: TRBJ2-5
v_gene: TRBV9
CDR3aa: CASSVRGGQRAKETQYF
CDR3nt: TGTGCCAGCAGCGTGAGGGGGGGGCAGAGGGCGAAAGAGACCCAGTACTTC

d_gene: TRBD2
abundance: NA
j_gene: TRBJ2-5
v_gene: TRBV2
CDR3aa: CASRASGTQQETQYF
CDR3nt: TGTGCCAGCCGGGCTAGCGGGACCCAACAAGAGACCCAGTACTTC

d_gene: TRBD1
abundance: NA
j_gene: TRBJ2-7
v_gene: TRBV7-9
CDR3aa: CASSPGTGILSSYEQYF
CDR3nt: TGTGCCAGCAGCCCCGGGACAGGGATTCTAAGCTCCTACGAGCAGTACTTC

d_gene: NA
abundance: NA
j_gene: TRBJ2-7
v_gene: TRBV30
CDR3aa: CAWSGEYEQYF
CDR3nt: TGTGCCTGGAGCGGAGAATACGAGCAGTACTTC

d_gene: TRBD2
abundance: NA
j_gene: TRBJ2-3
v_gene: TRBV15
CDR3aa: CATSRDEAGGPDTDTQYF
CDR3nt: TGTGCCACCAGCAGAGATGAGGCGGGAGGGCCCGACACAGATACGCAGTATTTT

d_gene: NA
abundance: NA
j_gene: TRBJ2-7
v_gene: TRBV5-4
CDR3aa: CASSFGTERWYSYEQYF
CDR3nt: TGTGCCAGCAGCTTCGGGACTGAAAGATGGTACTCCTACGAGCAGTACTTC

d_gene: NA
abundance: NA
j_gene: TRBJ2-5
v_gene: TRBV28
CDR3aa: CASSSRGGYQETQYF
CDR3nt: TGTGCCAGCAGTTCCAGGGGCGGGTACCAAGAGACCCAGTACTTC

d_gene: TRBD1
abundance: NA
j_gene: TRBJ1-1
v_gene: TRBV5-1
CDR3aa: CASRRTGGPKNTEAFF
CDR3nt: TGCGCCAGCAGGCGGACAGGGGGTCCTAAGAACACTGAAGCTTTCTTT

d_gene: NA
abundance: NA
j_gene: TRBJ1-1
v_gene: TRBV14
CDR3aa: CASSRRGGATNTEAFF
CDR3nt: TGTGCCAGCAGCAGACGAGGGGGGGCCACGAACACTGAAGCTTTCTTT

d_gene: NA
abundance: once
j_gene: TRBJ1-2
v_gene: TRBV2
CDR3aa: CASSAGIGLYGYTF
CDR3nt: TGTGCCAGCAGTGCAGGGATAGGGCTCTATGGCTACACCTTC

d_gene: TRBD1
abundance: once
j_gene: TRBJ1-1
v_gene: TRBV28
CDR3aa: CASSLYTGGPEAFF
CDR3nt: TGTGCCAGCAGTTTATACACAGGGGGCCCTGAAGCTTTCTTT

d_gene: TRBD1
abundance: NA
j_gene: TRBJ1-6
v_gene: TRBV27
CDR3aa: CASSSRTGYGSPLHF
CDR3nt: TGTGCCAGCAGTTCTCGGACAGGGTACGGTTCACCCCTCCACTTT

d_gene: NA
abundance: NA
j_gene: TRBJ1-5
v_gene: TRBV6-4
CDR3aa: CATDTGGHQPQHF
CDR3nt: TGTGCCACGGATACAGGCGGTCATCAGCCCCAGCATTTT

d_gene: TRBD2
abundance: NA
j_gene: TRBJ2-1
v_gene: TRBV7-8
CDR3aa: CASSVRGSSYNEQFF
CDR3nt: TGTGCCAGCAGCGTCCGCGGGAGTTCCTACAATGAGCAGTTCTTC

d_gene: TRBD1
abundance: NA
j_gene: TRBJ1-2
v_gene: TRBV3-1/TRBV3-2
CDR3aa: CASSRRQGSFLNYGYTF
CDR3nt: TGTGCCAGCAGCCGGAGACAGGGATCCTTTCTTAACTATGGCTACACCTTC

d_gene: NA
abundance: NA
j_gene: TRBJ2-7
v_gene: TRBV2
CDR3aa: CASSENRESYEQYF
CDR3nt: TGTGCCAGCAGTGAAAACAGGGAATCCTACGAGCAGTACTTC

d_gene: TRBD2
abundance: NA
j_gene: TRBJ2-5
v_gene: TRBV7-2
CDR3aa: CASSLLLAGGKETQYF
CDR3nt: TGTGCCAGCAGCTTACTACTAGCGGGCGGGAAAGAGACCCAGTACTTC

d_gene: TRBD2
abundance: NA
j_gene: TRBJ2-7
v_gene: TRBV28
CDR3aa: CASLRAGGRMYEQYF
CDR3nt: TGTGCCAGCCTCCGGGCGGGGGGCAGAATGTACGAGCAGTACTTC